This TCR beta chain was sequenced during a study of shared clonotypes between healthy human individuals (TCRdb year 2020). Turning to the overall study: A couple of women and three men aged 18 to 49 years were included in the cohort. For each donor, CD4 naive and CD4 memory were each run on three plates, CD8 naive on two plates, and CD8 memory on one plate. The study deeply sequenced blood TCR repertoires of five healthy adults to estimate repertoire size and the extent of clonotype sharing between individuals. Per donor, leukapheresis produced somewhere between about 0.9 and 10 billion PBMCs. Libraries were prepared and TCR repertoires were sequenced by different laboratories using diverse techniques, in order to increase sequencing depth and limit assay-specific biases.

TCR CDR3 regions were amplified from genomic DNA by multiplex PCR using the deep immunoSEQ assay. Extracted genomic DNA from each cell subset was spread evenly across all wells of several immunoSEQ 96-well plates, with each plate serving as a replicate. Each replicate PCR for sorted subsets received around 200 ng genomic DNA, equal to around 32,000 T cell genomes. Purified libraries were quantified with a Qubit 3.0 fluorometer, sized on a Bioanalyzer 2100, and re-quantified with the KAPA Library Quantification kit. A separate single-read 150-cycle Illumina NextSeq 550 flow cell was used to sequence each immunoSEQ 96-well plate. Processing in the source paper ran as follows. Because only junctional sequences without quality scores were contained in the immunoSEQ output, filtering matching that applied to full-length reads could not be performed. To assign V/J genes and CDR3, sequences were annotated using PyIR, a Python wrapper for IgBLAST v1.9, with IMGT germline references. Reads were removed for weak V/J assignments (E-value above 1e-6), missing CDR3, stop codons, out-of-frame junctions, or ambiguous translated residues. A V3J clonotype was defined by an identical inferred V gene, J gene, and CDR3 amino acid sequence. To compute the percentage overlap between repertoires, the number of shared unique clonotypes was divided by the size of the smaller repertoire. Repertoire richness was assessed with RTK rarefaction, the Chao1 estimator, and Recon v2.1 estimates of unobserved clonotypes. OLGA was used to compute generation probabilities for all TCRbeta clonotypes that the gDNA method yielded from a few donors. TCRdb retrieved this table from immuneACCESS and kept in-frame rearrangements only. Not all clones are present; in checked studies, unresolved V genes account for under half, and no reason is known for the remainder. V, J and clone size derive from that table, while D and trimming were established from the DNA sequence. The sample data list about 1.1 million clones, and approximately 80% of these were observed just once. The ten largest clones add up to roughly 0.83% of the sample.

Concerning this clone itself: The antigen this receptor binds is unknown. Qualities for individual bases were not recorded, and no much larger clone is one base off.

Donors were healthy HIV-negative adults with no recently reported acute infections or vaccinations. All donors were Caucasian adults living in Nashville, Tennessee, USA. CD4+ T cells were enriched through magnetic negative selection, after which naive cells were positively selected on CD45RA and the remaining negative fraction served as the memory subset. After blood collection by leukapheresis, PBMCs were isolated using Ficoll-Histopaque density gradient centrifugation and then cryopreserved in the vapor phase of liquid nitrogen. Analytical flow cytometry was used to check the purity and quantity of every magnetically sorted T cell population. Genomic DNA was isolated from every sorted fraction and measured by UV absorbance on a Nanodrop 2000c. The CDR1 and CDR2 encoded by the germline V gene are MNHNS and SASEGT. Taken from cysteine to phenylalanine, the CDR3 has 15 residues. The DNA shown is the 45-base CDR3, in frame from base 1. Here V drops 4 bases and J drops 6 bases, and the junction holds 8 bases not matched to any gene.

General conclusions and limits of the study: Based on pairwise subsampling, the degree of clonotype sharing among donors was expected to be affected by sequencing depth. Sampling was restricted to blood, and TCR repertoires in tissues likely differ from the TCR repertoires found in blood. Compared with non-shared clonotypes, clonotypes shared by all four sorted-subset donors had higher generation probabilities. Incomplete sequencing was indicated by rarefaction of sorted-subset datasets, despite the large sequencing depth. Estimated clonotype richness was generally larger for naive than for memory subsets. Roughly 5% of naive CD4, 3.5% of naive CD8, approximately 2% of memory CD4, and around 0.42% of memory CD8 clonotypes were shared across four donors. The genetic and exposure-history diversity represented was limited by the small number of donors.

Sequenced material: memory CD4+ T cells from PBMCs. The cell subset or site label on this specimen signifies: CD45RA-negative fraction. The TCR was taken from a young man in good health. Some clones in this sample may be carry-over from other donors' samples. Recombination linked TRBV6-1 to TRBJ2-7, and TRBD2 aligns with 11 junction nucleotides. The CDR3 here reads CASSGVLAGVGEQYF. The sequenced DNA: TGTGCCAGCAGTGGGGTACTAGCGGGAGTGGGCGAGCAGTACTTC.